This T cell receptor (beta chain) was profiled in a study of blood T cell repertoires in COVID-19. Study-wide context: The United States, Italy and Spain were the sources of the acute and convalescent COVID-19 samples. T cells, B-cell-depleted T cells, or PBMCs supplied cDNA or gDNA.

The CDR3 has 15 amino acids. Authors' processing steps: Cell counts per sample came from amplifying reference gene primers. Profiling relied on immunoSEQ multiplex PCR, and the TCRdb table lists in-frame clones only, not all of them. The V and J calls and clone size are taken from that table; D and trimming were inferred from the DNA. Of around 150,000 clones detected, 81% appear once; the ten largest clones hold 9.5% to 11%. The material sequenced was peripheral blood. The sequence derives from a man in his fifties or sixties with active or convalescent COVID-19. This chain joins TRBV21-1 and TRBJ1-3; the table's D call TRBD1 went unverified against the DNA. TRBV21-1 is an annotated pseudogene. The CDR3 sequence: CATKTGGASGNTIYF. The CDR3 region has the DNA TGTGCCACCAAAACAGGGGGCGCTTCTGGAAACACCATATATTTT.